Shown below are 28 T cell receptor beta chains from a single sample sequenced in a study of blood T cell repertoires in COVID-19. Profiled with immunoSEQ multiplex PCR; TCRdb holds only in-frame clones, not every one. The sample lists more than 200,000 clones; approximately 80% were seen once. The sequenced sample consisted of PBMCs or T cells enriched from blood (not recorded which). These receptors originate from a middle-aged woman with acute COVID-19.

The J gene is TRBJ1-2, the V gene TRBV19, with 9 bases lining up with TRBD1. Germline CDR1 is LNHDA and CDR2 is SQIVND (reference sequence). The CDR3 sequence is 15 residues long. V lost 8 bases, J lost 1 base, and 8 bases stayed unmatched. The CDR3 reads CASEWSTGGNYGYTF. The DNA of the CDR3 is TGTGCCAGTGAATGGTCGACAGGGGGTAACTATGGCTACACCTTC. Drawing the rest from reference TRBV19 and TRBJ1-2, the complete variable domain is DGGITQSPKYLFRKEGQNVTLSCEQNLNHDAMYWYRQDPGQGLRLIYYSQIVNDFQKGDIAEGYSVSREKKESFPLTVTSAQKNPTAFYLCASEWSTGGNYGYTFGSGTRLTVV.

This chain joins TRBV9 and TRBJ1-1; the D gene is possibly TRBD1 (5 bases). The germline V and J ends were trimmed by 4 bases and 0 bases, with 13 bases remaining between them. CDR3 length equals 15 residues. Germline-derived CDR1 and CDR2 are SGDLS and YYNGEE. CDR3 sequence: CASSLTELMNTEAFF. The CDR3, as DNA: TGTGCCAGCAGCTTGACAGAGCTAATGAACACTGAAGCTTTCTTT.

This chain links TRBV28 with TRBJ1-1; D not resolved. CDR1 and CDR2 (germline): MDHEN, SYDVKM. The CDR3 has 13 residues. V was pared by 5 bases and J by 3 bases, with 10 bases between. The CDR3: CASSVDGDTEAFF. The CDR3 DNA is TGTGCCAGCAGTGTGGACGGGGACACTGAAGCTTTCTTT.

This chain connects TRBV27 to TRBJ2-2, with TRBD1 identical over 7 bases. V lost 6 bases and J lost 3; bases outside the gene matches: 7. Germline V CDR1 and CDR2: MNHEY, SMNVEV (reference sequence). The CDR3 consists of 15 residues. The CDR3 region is CASRTGFGDTGELFF. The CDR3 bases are TGTGCCAGCAGGACAGGGTTCGGGGACACCGGGGAGCTGTTTTTT.

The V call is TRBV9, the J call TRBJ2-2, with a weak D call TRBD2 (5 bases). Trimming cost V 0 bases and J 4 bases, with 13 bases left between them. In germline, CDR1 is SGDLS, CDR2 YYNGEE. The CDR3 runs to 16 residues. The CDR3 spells CASSVEAPGSTGELFF. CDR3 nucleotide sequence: TGTGCCAGCAGCGTAGAGGCCCCTGGGAGCACCGGGGAGCTGTTTTTT.

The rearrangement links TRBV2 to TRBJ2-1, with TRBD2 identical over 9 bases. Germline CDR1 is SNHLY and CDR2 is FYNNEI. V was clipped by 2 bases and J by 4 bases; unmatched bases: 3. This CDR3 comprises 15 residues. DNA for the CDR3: TGTGCCAGCAGTGAACTAGCGGGGCCGTACAATGAGCAGTTCTTC. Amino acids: CASSELAGPYNEQFF.

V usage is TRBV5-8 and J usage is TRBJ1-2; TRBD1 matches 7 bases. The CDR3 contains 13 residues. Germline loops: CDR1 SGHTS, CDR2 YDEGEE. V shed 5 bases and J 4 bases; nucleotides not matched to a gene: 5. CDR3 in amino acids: CASSPTGRYGYTF. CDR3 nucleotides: TGTGCCAGCAGTCCGACAGGGCGCTATGGCTACACCTTC. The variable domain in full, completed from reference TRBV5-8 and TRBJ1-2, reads EAGVTQSPTHLIKTRGQQATLRCSPISGHTSVYWYQQALGLGLQFLLWYDEGEERNRGNFPPRFSGRQFPNYSSELNVNALELEDSALYLCASSPTGRYGYTFGSGTRLTVV.

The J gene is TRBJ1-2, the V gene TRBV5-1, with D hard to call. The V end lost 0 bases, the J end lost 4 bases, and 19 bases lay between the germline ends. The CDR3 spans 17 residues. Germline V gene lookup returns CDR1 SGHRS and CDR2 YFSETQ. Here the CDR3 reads CASSLAAPTVAGYGYTF. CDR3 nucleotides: TGCGCCAGCAGCTTGGCTGCACCCACAGTGGCGGGCTATGGCTACACCTTC. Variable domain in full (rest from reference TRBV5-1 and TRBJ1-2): KAGVTQTPRYLIKTRGQQVTLSCSPISGHRSVSWYQQTPGQGLQFLFEYFSETQRNKGNFPGRFSGRQFSNSRSEMNVSTLELGDSALYLCASSLAAPTVAGYGYTFGSGTRLTVV.

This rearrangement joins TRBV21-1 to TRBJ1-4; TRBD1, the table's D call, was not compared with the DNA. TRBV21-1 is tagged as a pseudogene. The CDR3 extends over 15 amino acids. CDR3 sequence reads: CASRDRIATNEKLFF. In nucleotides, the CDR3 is TGTGCCAGCAGAGACAGGATCGCAACTAATGAAAAACTGTTTTTT.

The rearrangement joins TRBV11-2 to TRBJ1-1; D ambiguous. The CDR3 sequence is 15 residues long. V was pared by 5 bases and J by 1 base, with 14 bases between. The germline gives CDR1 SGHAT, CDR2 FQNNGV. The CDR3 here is CASSPMSRRNTEAFF. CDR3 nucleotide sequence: TGTGCCAGCAGCCCCATGTCCCGCAGGAACACTGAAGCTTTCTTT.

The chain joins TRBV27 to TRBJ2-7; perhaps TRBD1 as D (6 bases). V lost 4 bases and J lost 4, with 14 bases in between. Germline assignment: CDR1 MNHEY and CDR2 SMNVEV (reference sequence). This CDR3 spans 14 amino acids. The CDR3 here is CASSSSQGPYEQYF. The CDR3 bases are TGTGCCAGCAGTTCCTCACAGGGTCCTTACGAGCAGTACTTC.

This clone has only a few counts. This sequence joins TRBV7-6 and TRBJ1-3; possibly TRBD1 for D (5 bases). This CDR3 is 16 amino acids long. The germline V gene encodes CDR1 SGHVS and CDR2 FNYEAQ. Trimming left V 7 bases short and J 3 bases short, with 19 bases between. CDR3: CASTISLTGIGNTIYF. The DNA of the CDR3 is TGTGCCAGCACCATTAGCCTTACAGGAATTGGAAACACCATATATTTT.

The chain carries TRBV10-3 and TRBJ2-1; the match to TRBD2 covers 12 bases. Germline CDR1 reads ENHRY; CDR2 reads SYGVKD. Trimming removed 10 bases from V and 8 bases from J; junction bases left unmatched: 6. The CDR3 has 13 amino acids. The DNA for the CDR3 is TGTGCCACCGTGACTAGCGGGAGCGATGAGCAGTTCTTC. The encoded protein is CATVTSGSDEQFF.

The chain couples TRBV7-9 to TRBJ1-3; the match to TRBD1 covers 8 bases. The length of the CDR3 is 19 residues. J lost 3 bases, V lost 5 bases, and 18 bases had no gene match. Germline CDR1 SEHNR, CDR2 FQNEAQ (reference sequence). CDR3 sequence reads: CASSPFSTGQVGRGNTIYF. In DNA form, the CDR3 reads TGTGCCAGCAGCCCATTCAGCACGGGACAGGTTGGTCGTGGAAACACCATATATTTT. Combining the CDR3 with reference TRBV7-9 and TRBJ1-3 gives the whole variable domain DTGVSQNPRHKITKRGQNVTFRCDPISEHNRLYWYRQTLGQGPEFLTYFQNEAQLEKSRLLSDRFSAERPKGSFSTLEIQRTEQGDSAMYLCASSPFSTGQVGRGNTIYFGEGSWLTVV.

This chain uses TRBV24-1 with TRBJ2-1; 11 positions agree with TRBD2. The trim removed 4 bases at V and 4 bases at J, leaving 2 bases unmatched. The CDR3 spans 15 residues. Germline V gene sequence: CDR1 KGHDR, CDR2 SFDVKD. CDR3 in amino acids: CATSDRLAGYNEQFF. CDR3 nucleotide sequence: TGTGCCACCAGTGACCGACTAGCGGGGTACAATGAGCAGTTCTTC.

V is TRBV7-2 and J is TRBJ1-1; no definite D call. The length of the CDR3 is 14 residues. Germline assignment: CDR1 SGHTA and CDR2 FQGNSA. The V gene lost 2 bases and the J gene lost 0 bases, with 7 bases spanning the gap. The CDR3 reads CASSLMRVNTEAFF. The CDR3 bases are TGTGCCAGCAGCTTAATGCGGGTGAACACTGAAGCTTTCTTT.

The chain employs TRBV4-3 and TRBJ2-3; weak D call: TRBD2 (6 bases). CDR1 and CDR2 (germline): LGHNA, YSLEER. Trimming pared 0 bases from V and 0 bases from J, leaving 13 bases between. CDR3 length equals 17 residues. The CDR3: CASSQDIAAGSTDTQYF. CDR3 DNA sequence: TGCGCCAGCAGCCAAGATATAGCGGCGGGGAGCACAGATACGCAGTATTTT.

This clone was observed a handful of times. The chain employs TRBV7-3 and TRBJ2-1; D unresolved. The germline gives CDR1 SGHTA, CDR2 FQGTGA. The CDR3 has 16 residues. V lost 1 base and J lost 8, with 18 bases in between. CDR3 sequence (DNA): TGTGCCAGCAGCTTAAGTCCCCAGGCTTTTGACCATGAGCAGTTCTTC. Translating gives CASSLSPQAFDHEQFF.

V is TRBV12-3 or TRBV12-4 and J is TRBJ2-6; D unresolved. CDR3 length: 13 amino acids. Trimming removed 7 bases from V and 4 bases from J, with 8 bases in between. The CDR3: CASTSRGANVLTF. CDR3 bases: TGTGCCAGCACCTCACGGGGGGCCAACGTCCTGACTTTC.

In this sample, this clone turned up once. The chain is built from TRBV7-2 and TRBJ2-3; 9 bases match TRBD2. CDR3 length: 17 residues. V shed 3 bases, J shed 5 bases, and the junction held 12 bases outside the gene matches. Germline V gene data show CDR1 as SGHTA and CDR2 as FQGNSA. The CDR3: CASSFQQGQLAGDTQYF. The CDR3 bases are TGTGCCAGCAGCTTTCAACAGGGACAACTAGCGGGAGATACGCAGTATTTT.

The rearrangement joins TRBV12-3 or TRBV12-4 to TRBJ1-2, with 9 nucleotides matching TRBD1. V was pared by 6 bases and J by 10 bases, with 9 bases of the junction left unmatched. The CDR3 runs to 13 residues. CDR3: CASSIRDRVDYTF. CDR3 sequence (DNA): TGTGCCAGCAGCATCCGGGACAGGGTTGACTACACCTTC.

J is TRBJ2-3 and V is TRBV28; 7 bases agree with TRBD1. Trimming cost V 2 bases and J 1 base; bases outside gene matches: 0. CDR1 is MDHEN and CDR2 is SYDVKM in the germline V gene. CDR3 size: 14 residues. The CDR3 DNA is TGTGCCAGCAGTTTAACAGGGGGCACAGATACGCAGTATTTT. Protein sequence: CASSLTGGTDTQYF.

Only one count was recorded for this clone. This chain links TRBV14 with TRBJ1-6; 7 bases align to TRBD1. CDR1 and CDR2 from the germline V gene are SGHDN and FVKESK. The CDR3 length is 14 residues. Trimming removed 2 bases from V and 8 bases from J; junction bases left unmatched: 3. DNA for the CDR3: TGTGCCAGCAGCCAACGGGACAGCTATTCACCCCTCCACTTT. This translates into CASSQRDSYSPLHF.

CDR3 amino acids: CASSGRQGMTDTQYF. CDR3 DNA: TGTGCCAGCAGCGGGAGACAGGGGATGACAGATACGCAGTATTTT. This sequence joins TRBV5-4 and TRBJ2-3, with 8 bases that match TRBD1. CDR1 is SGHNT, CDR2 YYREEE, per germline (reference sequence). The CDR3 is 15 residues long. The V gene end was trimmed by 4 bases and the J gene end by 3 bases; junction bases not matched to a gene: 7.

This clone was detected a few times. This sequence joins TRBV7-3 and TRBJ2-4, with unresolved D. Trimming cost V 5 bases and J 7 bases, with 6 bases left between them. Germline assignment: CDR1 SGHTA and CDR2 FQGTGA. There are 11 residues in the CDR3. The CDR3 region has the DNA TGTGCCAGCAGCACTAATAACATTCAGTACTTC. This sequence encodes CASSTNNIQYF.

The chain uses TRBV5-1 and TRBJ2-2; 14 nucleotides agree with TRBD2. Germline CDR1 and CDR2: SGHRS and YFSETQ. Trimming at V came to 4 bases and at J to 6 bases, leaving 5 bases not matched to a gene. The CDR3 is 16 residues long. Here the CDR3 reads CASSTRLAGGSGELFF. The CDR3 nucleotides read TGCGCCAGCAGCACAAGACTAGCGGGAGGGTCCGGGGAGCTGTTTTTT.

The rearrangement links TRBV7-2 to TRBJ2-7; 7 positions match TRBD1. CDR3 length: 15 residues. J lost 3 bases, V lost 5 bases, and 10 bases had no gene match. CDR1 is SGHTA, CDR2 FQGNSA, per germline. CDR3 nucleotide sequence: TGTGCCAGCAGCAGGAGCCAGGGACAGCGCTACGAGCAGTACTTC. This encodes CASSRSQGQRYEQYF. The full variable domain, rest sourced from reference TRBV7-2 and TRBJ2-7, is GAGVSQSPSNKVTEKGKDVELRCDPISGHTALYWYRQSLGQGLEFLIYFQGNSAPDKSGLPSDRFSAERTGGSVSTLTIQRTQQEDSAVYLCASSRSQGQRYEQYFGPGTRLTVT.

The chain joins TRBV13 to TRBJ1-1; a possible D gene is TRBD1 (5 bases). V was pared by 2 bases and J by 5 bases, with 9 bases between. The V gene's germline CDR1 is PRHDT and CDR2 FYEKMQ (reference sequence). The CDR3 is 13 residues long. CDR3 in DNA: TGTGCCAGCAGCTTAAGGGGTTCGACTGAAGCTTTCTTT. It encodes CASSLRGSTEAFF.